Reported below is one T cell receptor beta chain. This clonotype was seen ten or more times. Its antigen remains unidentified. No much larger clonotype is one base removed from it; base qualities were not supplied. Sequencing instrument: Illumina HiSeq 1500. TCRdb ran its own pipeline on the public reads, namely fastp trimming at Q25 and MiXCR clone calling, and kept in-frame beta chains. CDR3 protein sequences are deduplicated, and each keeps its most common genes and DNA. Within this sample are tens of thousands of distinct CDR3 sequences, with under 5% of them counted one time only. Around 21% of the sample goes to the ten largest clones. These data originate in a study of T cell repertoires in cytomegalovirus infection (dated by TCRdb to about 2019). About the study as a whole: The HLA type of each donor mattered for the analysis, because public TCR beta signatures pointed to carriage of CMV infection along with the matching HLA type.

What the research found in general, with its limitations: The ex vivo response was dominated by HLA-C-restricted CMV-specific TCR beta clonotypes, which also provided the single most frequent clonotype in two of eight donors. In both this cohort and an independent roughly 400-donor cohort, the cumulative frequency of public TCR beta family members distinguished carriers of CMV infection plus the relevant HLA type.

CDR1 SGHTA and CDR2 FQGTGA were looked up in the germline V gene. The V and J ends are trimmed by 4 bases and 1 base, leaving 7 bases between them. From the cysteine through the phenylalanine, the CDR3 covers 13 amino acids. Of the read, only the CDR3 DNA is kept; its 39 bases are in frame from base 1. This sequence originates from a human donor in good health (CMV status not recorded). Some clones in this sample may be carry-over from other donors' samples. The V gene is TRBV7-3 and the J gene is TRBJ2-5; the D segment cannot be called with confidence. The source material was PBMCs. In nucleotide form, the sequence is TGTGCCAGCAGCTATAGCATCCAAGAGACCCAGTACTTC. The translation is CASSYSIQETQYF.